This T cell receptor beta chain was sequenced during a study of blood T cell repertoires in COVID-19. This clone was seen a few times. V was trimmed by 2 bases and J by 1 base, leaving 12 bases between them. Germline-derived CDR1 and CDR2 are SGHNT and YYREEE (reference sequence). CDR3 length: 15 residues. The protocol was immunoSEQ multiplex PCR, while the TCRdb copy is restricted to in-frame clones and leaves out a portion. The sample has around 270,000 clones, around nine tenths seen once. The sequence was collected from a woman aged 40-49 years who had been exposed to COVID-19. The chain recombines TRBV5-4 with TRBJ2-5, with D tentatively TRBD1 (6 bases). Material: PBMCs or T cells enriched from blood (not recorded which). In DNA, the CDR3 is TGTGCCAGCAGCTTTGGACAGAGAGCCCAAGAGACCCAGTACTTC. Translated: CASSFGQRAQETQYF.